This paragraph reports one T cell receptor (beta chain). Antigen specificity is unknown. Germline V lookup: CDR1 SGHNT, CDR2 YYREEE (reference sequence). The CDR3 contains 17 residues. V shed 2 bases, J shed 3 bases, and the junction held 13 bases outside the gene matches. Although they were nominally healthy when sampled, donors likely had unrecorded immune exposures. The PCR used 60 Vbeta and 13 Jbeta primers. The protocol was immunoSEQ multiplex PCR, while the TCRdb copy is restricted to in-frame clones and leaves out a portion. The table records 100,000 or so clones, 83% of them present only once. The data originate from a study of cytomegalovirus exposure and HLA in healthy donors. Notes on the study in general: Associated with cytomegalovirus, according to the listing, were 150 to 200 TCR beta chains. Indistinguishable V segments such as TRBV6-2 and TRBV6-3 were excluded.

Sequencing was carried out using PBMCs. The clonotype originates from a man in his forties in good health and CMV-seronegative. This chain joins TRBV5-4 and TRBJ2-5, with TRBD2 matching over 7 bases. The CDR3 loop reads CASSLPTSVAAKETQYF. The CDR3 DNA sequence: TGTGCCAGCAGCTTACCCACTAGCGTGGCCGCCAAAGAGACCCAGTACTTC.